Included here is one TCR beta chain sequence, with context. The V end was cut by 4 bases, the J end by 6 bases, with 23 bases between. CDR1 is MNHNS, CDR2 SASEGT, per germline. This CDR3 is 17 amino acids long. The assay was immunoSEQ multiplex PCR, and TCRdb's table has in-frame clones only and misses some. The data show 250,000 to 350,000 clones, 80% to 85% seen once. These data belong to a study of blood T cell repertoires in COVID-19. Looking at the study overall: Some COVID-19 samples were acute and others convalescent; all came from the United States, Italy and Spain. T cells, B-cell-depleted T cells, or PBMCs provided the cDNA or gDNA that served as material.

This TCR was recovered from a person aged 70 to 79 with COVID-19, enrolled during active disease. The sequenced sample consisted of peripheral blood. The V gene is TRBV6-1, the J gene TRBJ2-3, with D possibly matching TRBD2 (6 bases). The CDR3 protein is CASSALAGPRAGDTQYF. The CDR3 DNA is TGTGCCAGCAGTGCACTAGCAGGGCCTAGGGCCGGGGATACGCAGTATTTT.